A single sample gave rise to the 3 T cell receptor beta chains below, sequenced in a study of cytomegalovirus exposure and HLA in healthy donors. It was with 60 Vbeta and 13 Jbeta primers that the PCR ran. Clones were read by immunoSEQ multiplex PCR, and TCRdb kept only the in-frame ones, dropping some. Among 150,000 or so clones listed, around 65% were seen once. The source material was PBMCs. The source of these receptors is a young woman in good health and CMV-seropositive.

This chain joins TRBV25-1 and TRBJ2-1; 11 bases are shared with TRBD2. Losses at the gene ends were 7 bases for V and 10 bases for J; bases not matched to a gene: 6. The CDR3 consists of 13 residues. The germline gives CDR1 MGHDK, CDR2 SYGVNS. Here the CDR3 reads CASTIAGGGEQFF. Written as DNA, the CDR3 is TGTGCCAGCACAATAGCGGGAGGGGGAGAGCAGTTCTTC.

Here the CDR3 DNA reads TGTGCCAGTAGTATAATCGTGGGTGAGGGAGCTTTCTTT. Amino acid sequence: CASSIIVGEGAFF. The rearrangement uses TRBV19 and TRBJ1-1; D uncertain. V was trimmed by 2 bases and J by 10 bases, leaving 14 bases between them. The CDR3 runs to 13 residues. CDR1 is LNHDA, CDR2 SQIVND, per germline (reference sequence).

This chain connects TRBV11-2 to TRBJ2-5, with 7 bases fitting TRBD2. The CDR3 loop spans 14 amino acids. With V trimmed by 0 bases and J by 7 bases, 5 bases remained unmatched. The germline V gene has CDR1 SGHAT and CDR2 FQNNGV. The CDR3 DNA reads TGTGCCAGCAGCTTAGATCTGGGGAGGGGGACCCAGTACTTC. It encodes CASSLDLGRGTQYF.